The 9 T cell receptor beta chains listed next were all sequenced from one sample in a study of blood T cell repertoires in COVID-19. Some clones are missing from TCRdb's copy, which holds only in-frame ones; the method was immunoSEQ multiplex PCR. Of around 300,000 clones listed, roughly 86% are singletons. What was sequenced was PBMCs or T cells enriched from blood (not recorded which). The receptors were gathered from a woman aged 60-75 years who had recovered from COVID-19.

The chain is built from TRBV11-2 and TRBJ2-7, with 11 bases lining up with TRBD2. This CDR3 region has 16 residues. Germline CDR1 SGHAT, CDR2 FQNNGV. The ends lost 5 bases at V and 1 base at J; junction bases unmatched: 7. The CDR3 region has the DNA TGTGCCAGCAGCGGAATCGGGACTAGCGGTTCCTACGAGCAGTACTTC. Translation: CASSGIGTSGSYEQYF.

The table lists this clone with a count of one. The chain has TRBV20-1 and TRBJ1-1, with D hard to call. In germline, CDR1 is DFQATT, CDR2 SNEGSKA (reference sequence). The CDR3 length is 9 residues. The CDR3 reads CSPGTEAFF. Written as DNA, the CDR3 is TGCAGCCCCGGCACTGAAGCTTTCTTT.

The rearrangement joins TRBV7-9 to TRBJ2-7; 7 bases are shared with TRBD1. Germline V gives CDR1 SEHNR, CDR2 FQNEAQ (reference sequence). This CDR3 region has 13 residues. The V and J ends lost 5 bases and 9 bases, in that order; junction bases with no gene match: 10. The CDR3, as DNA: TGTGCCAGCAGCCCCGACAGGGCCTTGGGGCAGTACTTC. Encoded protein: CASSPDRALGQYF.

The chain has TRBV10-2 and TRBJ2-7; 8 bases match TRBD1. Germline CDR1 and CDR2: WSHSY and SAAADI. V was pared by 6 bases and J by 3 bases, with 7 bases of the junction left unmatched. CDR3 length: 14 amino acids. CDR3 in DNA: TGCGCCAGCAGCCAGACAGGGGTCAACTACGAGCAGTACTTC. Translating it yields CASSQTGVNYEQYF.

The rearrangement joins TRBV28 to TRBJ1-6; D might be TRBD1 (6 bases). Looked up from germline, CDR1 is MDHEN and CDR2 is SYDVKM. The germline V and J ends were trimmed by 4 bases and 10 bases, with 23 bases remaining between them. CDR3 length equals 17 residues. CDR3: CASSSPGQTGAASPLHF. Here the CDR3 DNA reads TGTGCCAGCAGTTCCCCCGGACAGACCGGAGCAGCCTCACCCCTCCACTTT.

The rearrangement links TRBV21-1 to TRBJ1-5; TRBD1 is the table's D call, not checked against the DNA. TRBV21-1 is labeled a pseudogene. This CDR3 is 15 amino acids long. The CDR3 protein is CASSKSHRSNQPQHF. The CDR3 coding sequence is TGTGCCAGCAGCAAATCCCACAGGAGCAATCAGCCCCAGCATTTT.

This rearrangement joins TRBV6-2 or TRBV6-3 to TRBJ2-3; D gene unclear. V was shortened by 0 bases and J by 2 bases, with 9 bases between the two germline ends. The CDR3 covers 15 residues. The germline CDR1 and CDR2 sequences are MNHEY and SVGEGT. The CDR3 is CASSYSIGSTDTQYF. The CDR3 bases are TGTGCCAGCAGTTACTCCATCGGGTCCACAGATACGCAGTATTTT.

V and J are TRBV28 and TRBJ1-2, with 11 bases that match TRBD1. The CDR3 is made up of 16 amino acids. Germline assignment: CDR1 MDHEN and CDR2 SYDVKM. V trimming: 5 bases; J trimming: 5 bases; junction bases outside the gene matches: 10. In DNA, the CDR3 is TGTGCCAGCAGTGGGACAGGGGGGAAGTACTTGTATGGCTACACCTTC. Encoded protein: CASSGTGGKYLYGYTF.

The genes are TRBV29-1 and TRBJ1-3, with no clear D. CDR1 is SQVTM and CDR2 is ANQGSEA in the germline V gene. The germline V and J ends were trimmed by 7 bases and 0 bases, with 10 bases remaining between them. The CDR3 has 13 residues. CDR3 sequence reads: CSAAQSSGNTIYF. CDR3 nucleotides: TGCAGCGCGGCACAGAGCTCTGGAAACACCATATATTTT.